This is a list of T cell receptor beta chains from one sample in a study of cytomegalovirus exposure and HLA in healthy donors. The method was immunoSEQ multiplex PCR; TCRdb's version includes in-frame clones alone and lacks a portion of them. This sample has fewer than 250,000 clones, with roughly 87% found just once. Input material: PBMCs. Every receptor here comes from a man in his forties or fifties in good health and CMV-seropositive. Both conserved end residues are part of each CDR3. Each record gives: J gene, D gene, clone size, V gene, CDR3 protein, CDR3 DNA. The D gene is left open where the match is weak. Expanded clones are given a class, and other clones once, few, many or no size at all.

j_call: TRBJ2-7
d_call: .
clone_size: .
v_call: TRBV5-1
cdr3_aa: CASSVDISYEQYF
cdr3_nt: TGCGCCAGCAGCGTTGACATCTCCTACGAGCAGTACTTC

j_call: TRBJ1-2
d_call: TRBD1
clone_size: .
v_call: TRBV29-1
cdr3_aa: CSADVDRGPRYGYTF
cdr3_nt: TGCAGCGCAGATGTCGACAGGGGGCCTCGGTATGGCTACACCTTC

j_call: TRBJ2-3
d_call: .
clone_size: .
v_call: TRBV19
cdr3_aa: CASSDRSSTDTQYF
cdr3_nt: TGTGCCAGTAGTGACAGATCTAGCACAGATACGCAGTATTTT

j_call: TRBJ2-7
d_call: TRBD1
clone_size: .
v_call: TRBV19
cdr3_aa: CASTRTGGFEQYF
cdr3_nt: TGTGCCAGTACTCGGACAGGGGGCTTCGAGCAGTACTTC

j_call: TRBJ2-5
d_call: TRBD2
clone_size: .
v_call: TRBV12-5
cdr3_aa: CASGLFRGRETQYF
cdr3_nt: TGTGCTAGTGGTTTGTTTCGCGGGAGAGAGACCCAGTACTTC

j_call: TRBJ1-1
d_call: TRBD1
clone_size: .
v_call: TRBV5-4
cdr3_aa: CASSFGNRGEAFF
cdr3_nt: TGTGCCAGCAGCTTCGGAAACAGGGGAGAAGCTTTCTTT

j_call: TRBJ1-4
d_call: TRBD1
clone_size: .
v_call: TRBV4-1
cdr3_aa: CASSQYAGQRNEKLFF
cdr3_nt: TGCGCCAGCAGCCAGTATGCGGGACAGAGGAATGAAAAACTGTTTTTT

j_call: TRBJ2-2
d_call: .
clone_size: .
v_call: TRBV5-1
cdr3_aa: CASSYPRTGELFF
cdr3_nt: TGCGCCAGCAGCTACCCGCGCACCGGGGAGCTGTTTTTT

j_call: TRBJ2-1
d_call: .
clone_size: few
v_call: TRBV19
cdr3_aa: CASTTGLYNEQFF
cdr3_nt: TGTGCCAGTACCACGGGACTGTACAATGAGCAGTTCTTC

j_call: TRBJ1-1
d_call: TRBD1
clone_size: once
v_call: TRBV2
cdr3_aa: CASRRPGQGYTEAFF
cdr3_nt: TGTGCCAGCAGAAGGCCGGGACAGGGGTACACTGAAGCTTTCTTT

j_call: TRBJ2-6
d_call: .
clone_size: .
v_call: TRBV7-6
cdr3_aa: CASSPGQSNSGANVLTF
cdr3_nt: TGTGCCAGCAGCCCAGGACAGTCCAACTCTGGGGCCAACGTCCTGACTTTC

j_call: TRBJ2-5
d_call: TRBD2
clone_size: .
v_call: TRBV5-5
cdr3_aa: CASSLGVAGEGETQYF
cdr3_nt: TGTGCCAGCAGCTTGGGGGTAGCGGGAGAAGGGGAGACCCAGTACTTC

j_call: TRBJ2-7
d_call: .
clone_size: .
v_call: TRBV4-1
cdr3_aa: CASSQGAGPYEQYF
cdr3_nt: TGCGCCAGCAGCCAAGGGGCCGGCCCCTACGAGCAGTACTTC

j_call: TRBJ2-3
d_call: .
clone_size: .
v_call: TRBV28
cdr3_aa: CASSFGVARADTQYF
cdr3_nt: TGTGCCAGCAGTTTCGGAGTGGCACGGGCAGATACGCAGTATTTT

j_call: TRBJ2-7
d_call: TRBD1
clone_size: few
v_call: TRBV2
cdr3_aa: CASNPGTGVIYGYEQYF
cdr3_nt: TGTGCCAGCAACCCCGGGACAGGGGTTATTTATGGCTACGAGCAGTACTTC

j_call: TRBJ1-1
d_call: .
clone_size: .
v_call: TRBV7-2
cdr3_aa: CASSLRGQLNTEAFF
cdr3_nt: TGTGCCAGCAGCCTCCGGGGACAATTGAACACTGAAGCTTTCTTT

j_call: TRBJ2-1
d_call: TRBD2
clone_size: .
v_call: TRBV2
cdr3_aa: CASSKVLAGGTEQFF
cdr3_nt: TGTGCCAGCAGTAAAGTGCTAGCGGGAGGGACTGAGCAGTTCTTC

j_call: TRBJ2-1
d_call: .
clone_size: few
v_call: TRBV10-3
cdr3_aa: CAISQTYEQFF
cdr3_nt: TGTGCCATCAGCCAGACTTATGAGCAGTTCTTC

j_call: TRBJ2-1
d_call: .
clone_size: .
v_call: TRBV9
cdr3_aa: CASSVVGGSYNEQFF
cdr3_nt: TGTGCCAGCAGCGTAGTCGGGGGATCCTACAATGAGCAGTTCTTC

j_call: TRBJ2-1
d_call: .
clone_size: .
v_call: TRBV6-5
cdr3_aa: CASSLYSWNEQFF
cdr3_nt: TGTGCCAGCAGTTTATATAGCTGGAATGAGCAGTTCTTC

j_call: TRBJ2-3
d_call: TRBD2
clone_size: .
v_call: TRBV5-1
cdr3_aa: CASMAGGSTDTQYF
cdr3_nt: TGCGCCAGCATGGCCGGGGGGAGCACAGATACGCAGTATTTT

j_call: TRBJ2-7
d_call: TRBD1
clone_size: few
v_call: TRBV6-5
cdr3_aa: CASSYYGTGIVYEQYF
cdr3_nt: TGTGCCAGCAGTTACTACGGGACAGGGATCGTCTACGAGCAGTACTTC

j_call: TRBJ2-1
d_call: .
clone_size: .
v_call: TRBV6-6
cdr3_aa: CASSRLDRNNEQFF
cdr3_nt: TGTGCCAGCAGTCGGCTGGACAGAAACAATGAGCAGTTCTTC

j_call: TRBJ2-1
d_call: .
clone_size: .
v_call: TRBV5-6
cdr3_aa: CASSWGHNEQFF
cdr3_nt: TGTGCCAGCAGCTGGGGGCACAATGAGCAGTTCTTC